The clone carrying this T cell receptor (beta chain) occurred many times. Its specificity is not known. This specimen belongs to a study of T cells in Graves' hyperthyroidism and ophthalmopathy. Study-level points and caveats: Among thyroid clonotypes expanded above 0.001, most also appeared in blood.

It was RNA transcripts that yielded the amplified TCR beta CDR3 regions. Researchers ran a first-round RT-PCR on the TCR CDR3 using the HTBI primer set. One entry per CDR3 protein, called by TCRdb with MiXCR from the multiplex PCR reads. The sample holds more than 300,000 distinct CDR3 sequences, under 15% seen once. Trimming took 6 bases from V and 5 from J, leaving 16 bases between them. The CDR3 sequence is 14 residues long. Germline assignment: CDR1 SGHTA and CDR2 FQGNSA. The receptor was isolated from a woman under 30 with Graves' hyperthyroidism. Material for sequencing was blood. The chain employs TRBV7-2 and TRBJ1-1, with D hard to call. CDR3 bases: TGTGCCAGCAGTATCGAGGGTTTAGCAACTGAAGCTTTCTTT. Encoded protein: CASSIEGLATEAFF.